This T cell receptor beta chain comes out of a study of CD8 T cells in Susac syndrome. Broader study findings: Individuals included in the TCR sequencing and HLA analysis were acknowledged by the study to be relatively few in number.

V was clipped by 5 bases and J by 2 bases, with 9 bases between them. CDR1 and CDR2 from the germline V gene are DFQATT and SNEGSKA (reference sequence). The length of the CDR3 is 12 residues. From blood CD8+ and CD4+ T cells, the TCR beta chain was sequenced. TEMRA cells were FACS-enriched, and CD8+ and CD4+ T cells were isolated negatively. This clonotype appeared a few times. Antigen: not known. It was with random hexamers that about 0.45 to 1 ug RNA was reverse transcribed. It was immunoSEQ multiplex PCR that amplified TCR beta CDR3 across 54 Vbeta and 13 Jbeta. In TCRdb, the immunoSEQ multiplex PCR reads were re-called with MiXCR into one record per CDR3 protein. This sample has some 95,000 distinct CDR3 sequences; just under 95% occur once, and the top ten carry around 0.3%.

This chain uses TRBV20-1 with TRBJ1-1; D is unresolved. This TCR derives from a human donor in good health. The source material was CD8+ T cells from PBMCs. The CDR3 coding sequence is TGCAGTGCTGCATCTGGAAACACTGAAGCTTTCTTT. Protein sequence: CSAASGNTEAFF.